A single sample gave rise to the 17 T cell receptor beta chains below, sequenced in a study of control samples from healthy donors and cancer patients. The assay was immunoSEQ multiplex PCR, and TCRdb's table has in-frame clones only and misses some. The sample includes about 59,000 clones, more than 85% of them seen just once. The sequenced sample consisted of PBMCs. The receptors were sampled from a man aged 40-49 years with colorectal cancer.

The V call is TRBV6-2 or TRBV6-3, the J call TRBJ1-2; D perhaps matches TRBD1 (5 bases). Trimming cost V 3 bases and J 8 bases, with 10 bases left between them. The germline CDR1 and CDR2 sequences are MNHEY and SVGEGT. CDR3 length equals 12 residues. The CDR3 sequence: CASSYAAGGYTF. The CDR3 nucleotides read TGTGCCAGCAGTTATGCCGCAGGGGGCTACACCTTC.

The V and J genes are TRBV4-1 and TRBJ1-1; D uncertain. The CDR3 runs 15 residues. The germline V gene encodes CDR1 MGHRA and CDR2 YSYEKL. V was shortened by 0 bases and J by 0 bases, with 8 bases between the two germline ends. CDR3 nucleotide sequence: TGCGCCAGCAGCCAAGATGCTGGGATGAACACTGAAGCTTTCTTT. Protein: CASSQDAGMNTEAFF.

The chain recombines TRBV19 with TRBJ1-6; D might be TRBD1 (5 bases). Looked up from germline, CDR1 is LNHDA and CDR2 is SQIVND (reference sequence). The length of the CDR3 is 15 residues. Trimming left V 7 bases short and J 7 bases short, with 17 bases between. The CDR3 DNA reads as TGTGCCAGTACCCTAACAGGCACGCGGAATTCACCCCTCCACTTT. Its protein is CASTLTGTRNSPLHF. The full variable domain, completed using reference TRBV19 and TRBJ1-6, is DGGITQSPKYLFRKEGQNVTLSCEQNLNHDAMYWYRQDPGQGLRLIYYSQIVNDFQKGDIAEGYSVSREKKESFPLTVTSAQKNPTAFYLCASTLTGTRNSPLHFGNGTRLTVT.

The chain is built from TRBV14 and TRBJ2-7; 8 bases match TRBD1. Germline V CDR1 and CDR2: SGHDN, FVKESK. Unmatched junction bases numbered 5, after V lost 7 bases and J lost 3 bases. The CDR3 runs to 13 residues. This CDR3 reads CASKGQGNYEQYF. In DNA form, the CDR3 reads TGTGCCAGCAAAGGACAGGGAAACTACGAGCAGTACTTC.

To note about this clone: The identical CDR3 is also encoded by other nucleotide sequences in the sample. The chain carries TRBV9 and TRBJ2-3; D could derive from TRBD1 or TRBD2 (5 bases each). Germline CDR1 reads SGDLS; CDR2 reads YYNGEE. Trimming cost V 0 bases and J 6 bases, with 8 bases left between them. The CDR3 runs to 13 residues. CDR3 residues: CASSVGGADTQYF. The CDR3 nucleotides are TGTGCCAGCAGCGTAGGAGGGGCCGATACGCAGTATTTT. The full variable domain, in which reference TRBV9 and TRBJ2-3 provide the parts outside the CDR3, is DSGVTQTPKHLITATGQRVTLRCSPRSGDLSVYWYQQSLDQGLQFLIQYYNGEERAKGNILERFSAQQFPDLHSELNLSSLELGDSALYFCASSVGGADTQYFGPGTRLTVL.

V gene TRBV4-2 combines with J gene TRBJ2-1, with 12 bases fitting TRBD2. V trimming: 4 bases; J trimming: 6 bases; junction bases outside the gene matches: 4. Germline V CDR1 and CDR2: LGHNA, YNFKEQ. The CDR3 loop spans 15 amino acids. CDR3 region: CASSLASGGANEQFF. The DNA for the CDR3 is TGTGCCAGCAGCCTGGCTAGCGGGGGGGCCAATGAGCAGTTCTTC.

CDR3 sequence (DNA): TGTGCCAGCAACCCCAGGGGGGGGCGGCCGGTCGAGGAACTGTTTTTT. Translating it yields CASNPRGGRPVEELFF. The chain carries TRBV11-3 and TRBJ1-4; 7 nucleotides match TRBD1. Germline assignment: CDR1 SGHNT and CDR2 YENEEA. V was pared by 7 bases and J by 12 bases, with 20 bases of the junction left unmatched. The CDR3 runs to 16 residues.

The chain carries TRBV19 and TRBJ1-5, with 8 bases matching TRBD1. The CDR3 extends over 16 amino acids. The germline CDR1 and CDR2 sequences are LNHDA and SQIVND (reference sequence). Trimming at V came to 7 bases and at J to 6 bases, leaving 14 bases not matched to a gene. CDR3 protein: CASTPQGAGGRQPQHF. In DNA, the CDR3 is TGTGCCAGTACCCCGCAGGGGGCGGGCGGGCGTCAGCCCCAGCATTTT.

The V gene is TRBV10-1, the J gene TRBJ2-1, with TRBD2 matching over 15 bases. This CDR3 is 17 amino acids long. Germline-derived CDR1 and CDR2 are WNHNN and SYGVQD (reference sequence). Trimming took 2 bases from V and 7 from J; bases not matched to a gene: 6. The CDR3 protein is CASSERGLAGGCNEQFF. CDR3 sequence (DNA): TGCGCCAGCAGTGAGAGGGGACTAGCGGGGGGATGTAATGAGCAGTTCTTC.

The V call is TRBV2, the J call TRBJ1-4, with 7 bases fitting TRBD1. Germline CDR1 is SNHLY and CDR2 is FYNNEI. V was clipped by 8 bases and J by 11 bases; unmatched bases: 8. The CDR3 is 12 residues long. The CDR3, as DNA: TGTGCCAGCCTGGGACAGCGGGGGAAACTGTTTTTT. It yields the protein CASLGQRGKLFF.

The V gene is TRBV5-1, the J gene TRBJ2-1, with 10 bases that match TRBD2. V was clipped by 2 bases and J by 7 bases; unmatched bases: 6. Germline V gene sequence: CDR1 SGHRS, CDR2 YFSETQ. The CDR3 has 15 residues. The CDR3 nucleotides read TGCGCCAGCAGCTTACAGCGGGGGGGCCGGAATGAGCAGTTCTTC. This gives the protein CASSLQRGGRNEQFF.

The chain employs TRBV6-4 and TRBJ2-7; TRBD1 matches at 7 bases. The V segment lost 7 bases and the J segment 4 bases; nucleotides outside the gene matches: 16. The CDR3 length is 16 residues. Germline CDR1 MRHNA, CDR2 SNTAGT. The CDR3 loop reads CASNTQPGQVSYEQYF. The CDR3 coding sequence is TGTGCCAGCAATACACAGCCTGGACAGGTTTCGTACGAGCAGTACTTC.

The gene calls are TRBV5-1 and TRBJ2-1; TRBD2 matches 7 bases. The CDR3 is made up of 15 amino acids. Germline values: CDR1 SGHRS, CDR2 YFSETQ. The J segment lost 1 base and the V segment lost 2 bases, leaving 3 bases of the junction unmatched. CDR3 nucleotides: TGCGCCAGCAGCTTCACGGGGGGATCCTACAATGAGCAGTTCTTC. Translated, it gives CASSFTGGSYNEQFF. Complete variable domain (other parts from reference TRBV5-1 and TRBJ2-1): KAGVTQTPRYLIKTRGQQVTLSCSPISGHRSVSWYQQTPGQGLQFLFEYFSETQRNKGNFPGRFSGRQFSNSRSEMNVSTLELGDSALYLCASSFTGGSYNEQFFGPGTRLTVL.

The chain recombines TRBV29-1 with TRBJ2-5; unclear D gene. Germline CDR1 SQVTM, CDR2 ANQGSEA. CDR3 size: 14 residues. V lost 4 bases to trimming and J lost 3 bases, with 15 bases between them. DNA for the CDR3: TGCAGCGTTGTTCCCGGGTCTGGGAAAGAGACCCAGTACTTC. Protein product: CSVVPGSGKETQYF.

The chain is built from TRBV19 and TRBJ1-1; a possible D gene is TRBD1 (5 bases). Germline CDR1 is LNHDA and CDR2 is SQIVND (reference sequence). This CDR3 spans 17 amino acids. V was trimmed by 6 bases and J by 4 bases, leaving 24 bases between them. Written as DNA, the CDR3 is TGTGCCAGTAGGATTCCGTTGGGACGGACCAAAGGCACTGAAGCTTTCTTT. Amino acids: CASRIPLGRTKGTEAFF.

The chain combines TRBV5-4 with TRBJ2-3; D tentatively fits TRBD1 or TRBD2 (5 bases each). The CDR3 spans 13 residues. Germline assignment: CDR1 SGHNT and CDR2 YYREEE (reference sequence). Deletions cut 0 bases from V and 4 bases from J, with 6 bases between. The CDR3 sequence: CASSLAGPDTQYF. The CDR3 DNA sequence: TGTGCCAGCAGCTTGGCGGGGCCAGATACGCAGTATTTT. The full variable domain, in which reference TRBV5-4 and TRBJ2-3 provide the parts outside the CDR3, is ETGVTQSPTHLIKTRGQQVTLRCSSQSGHNTVSWYQQALGQGPQFIFQYYREEENGRGNFPPRFSGLQFPNYSSELNVNALELDDSALYLCASSLAGPDTQYFGPGTRLTVL.

The genes are TRBV19 and TRBJ2-1; 10 bases line up with TRBD2. This CDR3 contains 17 residues. Germline CDR1 LNHDA, CDR2 SQIVND (reference sequence). With 0 bases clipped from V and 5 bases from J, the junction kept 7 bases outside the gene matches. CDR3 residues: CASSIDRKLAGNNEQFF. The CDR3 bases are TGTGCCAGTAGTATAGATCGCAAACTAGCGGGGAACAATGAGCAGTTCTTC. The whole variable domain, filled in from reference TRBV19 and TRBJ2-1, reads DGGITQSPKYLFRKEGQNVTLSCEQNLNHDAMYWYRQDPGQGLRLIYYSQIVNDFQKGDIAEGYSVSREKKESFPLTVTSAQKNPTAFYLCASSIDRKLAGNNEQFFGPGTRLTVL.